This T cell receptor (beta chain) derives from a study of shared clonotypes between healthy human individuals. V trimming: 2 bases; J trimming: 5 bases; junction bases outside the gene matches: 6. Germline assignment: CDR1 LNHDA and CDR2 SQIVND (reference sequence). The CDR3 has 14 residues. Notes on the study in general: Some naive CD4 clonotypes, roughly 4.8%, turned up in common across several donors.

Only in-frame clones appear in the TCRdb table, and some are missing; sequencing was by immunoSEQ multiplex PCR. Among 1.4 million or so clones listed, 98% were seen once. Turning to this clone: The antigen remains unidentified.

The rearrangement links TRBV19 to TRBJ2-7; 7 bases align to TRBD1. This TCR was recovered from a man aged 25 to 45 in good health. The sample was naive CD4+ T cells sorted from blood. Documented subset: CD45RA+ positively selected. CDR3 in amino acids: CASSIQGQTHEQYF. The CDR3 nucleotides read TGTGCCAGTAGTATACAGGGACAGACCCACGAGCAGTACTTC.